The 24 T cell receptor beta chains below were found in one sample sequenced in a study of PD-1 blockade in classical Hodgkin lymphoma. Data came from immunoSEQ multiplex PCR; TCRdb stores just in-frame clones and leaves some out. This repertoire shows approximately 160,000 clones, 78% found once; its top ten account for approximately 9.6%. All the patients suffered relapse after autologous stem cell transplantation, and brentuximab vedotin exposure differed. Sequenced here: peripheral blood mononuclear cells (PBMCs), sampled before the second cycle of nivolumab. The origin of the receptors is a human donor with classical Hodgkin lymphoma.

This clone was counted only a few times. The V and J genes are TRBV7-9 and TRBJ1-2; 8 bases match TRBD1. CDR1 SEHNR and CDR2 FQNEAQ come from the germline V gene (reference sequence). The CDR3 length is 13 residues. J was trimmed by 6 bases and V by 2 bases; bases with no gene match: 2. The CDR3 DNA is TGTGCCAGCAGCTTAACGGGACAGGATGGCTACACCTTC. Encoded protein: CASSLTGQDGYTF.

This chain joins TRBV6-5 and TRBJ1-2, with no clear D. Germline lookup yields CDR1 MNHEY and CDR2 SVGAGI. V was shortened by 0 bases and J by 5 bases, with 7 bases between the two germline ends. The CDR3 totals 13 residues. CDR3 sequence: CASSYSEGYGYTF. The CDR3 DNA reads TGTGCCAGCAGTTACTCGGAGGGTTATGGCTACACCTTC.

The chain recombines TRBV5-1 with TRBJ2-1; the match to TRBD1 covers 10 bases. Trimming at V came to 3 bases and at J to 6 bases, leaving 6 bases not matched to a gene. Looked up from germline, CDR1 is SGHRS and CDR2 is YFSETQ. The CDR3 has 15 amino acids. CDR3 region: CASSSGTGALNEQFF. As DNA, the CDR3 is TGCGCCAGCAGCTCCGGGACAGGGGCTCTCAATGAGCAGTTCTTC.

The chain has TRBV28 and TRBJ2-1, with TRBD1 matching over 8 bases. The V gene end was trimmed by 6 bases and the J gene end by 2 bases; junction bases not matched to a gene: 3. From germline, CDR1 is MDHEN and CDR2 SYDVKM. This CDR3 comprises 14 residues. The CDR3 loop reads CASRGQETYNEQFF. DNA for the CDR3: TGTGCCAGCAGGGGACAGGAGACCTACAATGAGCAGTTCTTC.

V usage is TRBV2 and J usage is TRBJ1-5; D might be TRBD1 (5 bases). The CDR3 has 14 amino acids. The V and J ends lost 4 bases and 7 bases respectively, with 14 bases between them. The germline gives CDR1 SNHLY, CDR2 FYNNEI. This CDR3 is CASSVRRGRQPQHF. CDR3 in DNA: TGTGCCAGCAGTGTTAGGAGGGGCAGGCAGCCCCAGCATTTT.

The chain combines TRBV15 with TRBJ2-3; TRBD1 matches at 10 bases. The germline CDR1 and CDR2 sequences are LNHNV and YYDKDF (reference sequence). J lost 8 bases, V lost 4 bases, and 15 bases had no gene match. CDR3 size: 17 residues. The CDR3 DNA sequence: TGTGCCACCAGCAACCCTGGGGGGACAGGGGCAGAGGGTACGCAGTATTTT. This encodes CATSNPGGTGAEGTQYF.

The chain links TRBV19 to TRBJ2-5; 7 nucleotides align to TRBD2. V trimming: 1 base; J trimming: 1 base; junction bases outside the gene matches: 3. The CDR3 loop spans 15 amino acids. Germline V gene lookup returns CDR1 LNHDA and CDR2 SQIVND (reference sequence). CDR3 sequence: CASSIAWTSQETQYF. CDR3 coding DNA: TGTGCCAGTAGTATAGCGTGGACTAGCCAAGAGACCCAGTACTTC.

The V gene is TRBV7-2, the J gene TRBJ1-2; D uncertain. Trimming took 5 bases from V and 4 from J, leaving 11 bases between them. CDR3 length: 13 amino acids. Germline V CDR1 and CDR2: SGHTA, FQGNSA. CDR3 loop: CASSRVRGYGYTF. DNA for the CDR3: TGTGCCAGCAGCCGGGTCCGGGGCTATGGCTACACCTTC.

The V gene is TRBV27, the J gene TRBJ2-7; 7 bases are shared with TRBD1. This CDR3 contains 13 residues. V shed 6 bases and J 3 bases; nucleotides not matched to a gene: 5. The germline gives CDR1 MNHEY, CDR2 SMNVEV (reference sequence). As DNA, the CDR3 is TGTGCCAGCAGAGGGGCAGGGGGCTACGAGCAGTACTTC. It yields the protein CASRGAGGYEQYF.

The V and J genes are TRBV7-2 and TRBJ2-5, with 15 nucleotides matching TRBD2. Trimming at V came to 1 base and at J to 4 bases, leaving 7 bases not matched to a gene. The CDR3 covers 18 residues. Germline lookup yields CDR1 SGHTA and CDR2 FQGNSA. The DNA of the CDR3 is TGTGCCAGCAGCTTAGGCCAAGGACTAGCGGGAGGGCCAGAGACCCAGTACTTC. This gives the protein CASSLGQGLAGGPETQYF.

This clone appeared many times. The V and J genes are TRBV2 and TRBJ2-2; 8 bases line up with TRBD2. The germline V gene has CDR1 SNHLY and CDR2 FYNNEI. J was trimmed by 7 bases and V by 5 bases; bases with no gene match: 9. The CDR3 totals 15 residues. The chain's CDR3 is CASSWEGTRVGELFF. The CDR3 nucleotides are TGTGCCAGCAGTTGGGAGGGGACTAGGGTCGGGGAGCTGTTTTTT.

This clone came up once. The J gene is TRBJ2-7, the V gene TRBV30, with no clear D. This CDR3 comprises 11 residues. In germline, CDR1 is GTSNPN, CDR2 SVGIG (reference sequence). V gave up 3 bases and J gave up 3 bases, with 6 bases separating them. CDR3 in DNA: TGTGCCTGGAGCGTCCGCTACGAGCAGTACTTC. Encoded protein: CAWSVRYEQYF.

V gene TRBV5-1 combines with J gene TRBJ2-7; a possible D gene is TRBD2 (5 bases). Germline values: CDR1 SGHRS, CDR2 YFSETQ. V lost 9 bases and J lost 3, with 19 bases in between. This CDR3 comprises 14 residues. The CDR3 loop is CATQPDPGSYEQYF. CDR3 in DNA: TGCGCCACCCAACCGGATCCGGGGAGCTACGAGCAGTACTTC.

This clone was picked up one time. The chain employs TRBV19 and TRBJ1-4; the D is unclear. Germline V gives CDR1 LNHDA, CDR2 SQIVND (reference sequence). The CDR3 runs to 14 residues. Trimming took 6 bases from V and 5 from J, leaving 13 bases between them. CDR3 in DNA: TGTGCCAGTAGGTTTTCCGATCCAAATGAAAAACTGTTTTTT. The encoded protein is CASRFSDPNEKLFF.

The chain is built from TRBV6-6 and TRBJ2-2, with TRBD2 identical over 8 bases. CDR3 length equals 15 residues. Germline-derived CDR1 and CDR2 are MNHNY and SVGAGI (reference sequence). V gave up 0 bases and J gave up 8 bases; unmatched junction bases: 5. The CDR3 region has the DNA TGTGCCAGCAGTTACTCGCCAGGCGGGAGGGGGGAGCTGTTTTTT. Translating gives CASSYSPGGRGELFF.

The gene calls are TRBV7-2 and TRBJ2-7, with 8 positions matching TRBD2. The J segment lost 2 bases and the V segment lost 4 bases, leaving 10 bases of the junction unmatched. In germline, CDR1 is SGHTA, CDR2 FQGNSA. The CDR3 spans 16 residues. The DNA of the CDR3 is TGTGCCAGCAGCTGGCCGATCGGGGGGGCCCCCTACGAGCAGTACTTC. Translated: CASSWPIGGAPYEQYF.

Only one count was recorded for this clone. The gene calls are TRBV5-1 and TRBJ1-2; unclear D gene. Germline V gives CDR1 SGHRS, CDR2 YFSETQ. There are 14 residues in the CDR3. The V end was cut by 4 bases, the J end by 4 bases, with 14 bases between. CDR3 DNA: TGCGCCAGCAGCCCGAACCAGGAAATCTATGGCTACACCTTC. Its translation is CASSPNQEIYGYTF. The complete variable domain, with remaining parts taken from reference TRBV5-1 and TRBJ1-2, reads KAGVTQTPRYLIKTRGQQVTLSCSPISGHRSVSWYQQTPGQGLQFLFEYFSETQRNKGNFPGRFSGRQFSNSRSEMNVSTLELGDSALYLCASSPNQEIYGYTFGSGTRLTVV.

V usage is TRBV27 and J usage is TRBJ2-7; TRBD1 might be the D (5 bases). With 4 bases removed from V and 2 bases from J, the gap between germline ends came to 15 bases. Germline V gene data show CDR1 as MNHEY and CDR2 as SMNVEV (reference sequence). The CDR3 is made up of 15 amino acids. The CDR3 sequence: CASSSVADNAYEQYF. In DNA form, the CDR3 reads TGTGCCAGCAGTTCGGTTGCGGACAACGCCTACGAGCAGTACTTC.

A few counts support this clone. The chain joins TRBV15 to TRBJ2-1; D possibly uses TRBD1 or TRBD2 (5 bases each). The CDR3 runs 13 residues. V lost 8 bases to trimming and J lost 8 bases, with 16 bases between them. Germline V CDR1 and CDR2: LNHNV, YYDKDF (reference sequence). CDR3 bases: TGTGCCACCGGAGACGGGGCCGGGGATGAGCAGTTCTTC. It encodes CATGDGAGDEQFF.

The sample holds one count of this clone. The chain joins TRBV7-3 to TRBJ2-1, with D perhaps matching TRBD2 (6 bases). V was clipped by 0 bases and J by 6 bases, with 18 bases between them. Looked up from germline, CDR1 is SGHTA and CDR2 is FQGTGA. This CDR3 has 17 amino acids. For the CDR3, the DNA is TGTGCCAGCAGCTTAACGGGGATAGGCGGGGCGATCAATGAGCAGTTCTTC. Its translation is CASSLTGIGGAINEQFF.

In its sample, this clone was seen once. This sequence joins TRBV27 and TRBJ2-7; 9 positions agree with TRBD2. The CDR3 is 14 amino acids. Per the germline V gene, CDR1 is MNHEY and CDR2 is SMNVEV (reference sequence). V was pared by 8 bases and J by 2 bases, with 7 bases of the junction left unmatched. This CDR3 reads CASAYAGGPYEQYF. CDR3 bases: TGTGCCAGCGCCTACGCGGGAGGGCCCTACGAGCAGTACTTC.

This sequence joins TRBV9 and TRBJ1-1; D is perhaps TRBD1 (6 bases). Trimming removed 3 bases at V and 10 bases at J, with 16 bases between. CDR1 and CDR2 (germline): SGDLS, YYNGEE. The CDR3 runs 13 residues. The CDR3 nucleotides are TGTGCCAGCAGCGCGGAGATAGGGGGTCGAGCTTTCTTT. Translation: CASSAEIGGRAFF.

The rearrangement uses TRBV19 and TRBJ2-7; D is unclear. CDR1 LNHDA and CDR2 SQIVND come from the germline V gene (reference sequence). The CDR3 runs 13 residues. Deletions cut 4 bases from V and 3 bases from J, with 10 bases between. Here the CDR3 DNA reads TGTGCCAGTAGTAAAGACCCCATCTACGAGCAGTACTTC. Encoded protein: CASSKDPIYEQYF.

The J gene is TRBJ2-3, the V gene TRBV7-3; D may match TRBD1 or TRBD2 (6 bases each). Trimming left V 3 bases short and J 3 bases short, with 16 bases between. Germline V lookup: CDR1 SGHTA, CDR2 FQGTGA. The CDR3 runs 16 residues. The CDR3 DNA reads TGTGCCAGCAGCTTCGGGGGCCGGTTGGGTACAGATACGCAGTATTTT. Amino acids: CASSFGGRLGTDTQYF.